The 12 T cell receptor beta chains below come from one sample, sequenced in a study of Graves' ophthalmopathy and Graves' hyperthyroidism. The sequenced template was RNA, covering the TCR beta CDR3 region. Investigators did first-round RT-PCR with HTBI primers, then second-round multiplex PCR. A single record per CDR3 protein comes from TCRdb applying MiXCR to the multiplex PCR reads. The sample includes around 590,000 distinct CDR3 sequences, approximately 37% of them seen just once. What was sequenced was peripheral blood or thyroid tissue (not recorded which). These TCRs come from an adult man with Graves' hyperthyroidism.

The rearrangement joins TRBV7-2 to TRBJ2-5; tentative D call: TRBD2 (5 bases). The CDR3 sequence is 13 residues long. The V end lost 6 bases, the J end lost 4 bases, and 12 bases lay between the germline ends. Per germline, CDR1 SGHTA and CDR2 FQGNSA. CDR3 bases: TGTGCCAGCAGTCGGTCGGCGGGAGAGACCCAGTACTTC. Protein: CASSRSAGETQYF. The full variable domain, completed using reference TRBV7-2 and TRBJ2-5, is GAGVSQSPSNKVTEKGKDVELRCDPISGHTALYWYRQSLGQGLEFLIYFQGNSAPDKSGLPSDRFSAERTGGSVSTLTIQRTQQEDSAVYLCASSRSAGETQYFGPGTRLLVL.

V is TRBV10-3 and J is TRBJ2-7, with 9 nucleotides matching TRBD2. CDR3 size: 16 residues. V dropped 7 bases and J dropped 5; count of bases not matched to a gene: 15. CDR1 is ENHRY, CDR2 SYGVKD, per germline. The CDR3 reads CAINTGGSGSIDEQYF. The CDR3 DNA is TGTGCCATCAATACCGGGGGTAGCGGGAGCATTGACGAGCAGTACTTC.

This clonotype has a count of ten or more. The chain has TRBV10-2 and TRBJ2-5, with 9 bases matching TRBD1. The CDR3 runs 15 residues. J was trimmed by 2 bases and V by 3 bases; bases with no gene match: 4. Germline CDR1 and CDR2: WSHSY and SAAADI. The CDR3 reads CASSDPGTGQETQYF. CDR3 bases: TGCGCCAGCAGTGATCCCGGGACAGGGCAAGAGACCCAGTACTTC.

A word on this clonotype: The junction shows a germline mismatch at one end, possibly a read error. The rearrangement links TRBV6-5 to TRBJ2-7; TRBD1 aligns across 7 bases. CDR3 length: 16 amino acids. CDR1 is MNHEY, CDR2 SVGAGI, per germline. The CDR3 sequence: CAISDATGQKLYEQYF. CDR3 coding DNA: TGTGCCATCAGTGACGCGACGGGACAGAAACTCTACGAGCAGTACTTC.

In this sample, this clonotype turned up a few times. This sequence joins TRBV6-1 and TRBJ2-7, with D tentatively TRBD2 (5 bases). V was cut by 8 bases and J by 2 bases, with 13 bases left in between. From germline, CDR1 is MNHNS and CDR2 SASEGT. The CDR3 extends over 13 amino acids. In nucleotides, the CDR3 is TGTGCCAGCCTAGAGGGCCTCCCCTACGAGCAGTACTTC. Translation gives CASLEGLPYEQYF.

Notes on this clonotype: A read error may explain this, as a much larger clone is one base away. The gene calls are TRBV7-9 and TRBJ1-2; 9 bases are shared with TRBD1. After removal of 5 bases from V and 6 bases from J, the junction contained 19 bases not matched to a gene. CDR3 size: 18 residues. Germline CDR1 SEHNR, CDR2 FQNEAQ (reference sequence). CDR3 bases: TGTGCCAGCAGCCCCACGCCCGGGACAGGGAGAGACATGGATGGCTACACCTTC. The encoded protein is CASSPTPGTGRDMDGYTF.

This chain uses TRBV7-3 with TRBJ2-7; D perhaps matches TRBD1 (6 bases). The J call is doubtful: the DNA matches TRBJ2-1 better. The germline gives CDR1 SGHTA, CDR2 FQGTGA. CDR3 length: 14 amino acids. CDR3 residues: CASSSPGTNNEQFF. The CDR3 DNA reads as TGTGCCAGCAGCAGTCCCGGGACAAACAATGAGCAGTTCTTC.

In this sample, this clonotype turned up many times. This sequence joins TRBV5-1 and TRBJ2-7, with a weak D call TRBD2 (6 bases). Germline V gives CDR1 SGHRS, CDR2 YFSETQ. The CDR3 consists of 16 residues. The V gene lost 0 bases and the J gene lost 1 base, with 14 bases spanning the gap. CDR3 sequence (DNA): TGCGCCAGCAGCTTGGCCGGAGGGGCCCAATCCTACGAGCAGTACTTC. Translated, it gives CASSLAGGAQSYEQYF.

This clonotype came up many times. The V call is TRBV5-8, the J call TRBJ2-7; 7 bases are a match to TRBD1. From germline, CDR1 is SGHTS and CDR2 YDEGEE. J gave up 6 bases and V 3 bases, and 6 bases lay outside the gene matches. The CDR3 runs to 13 residues. For the CDR3, the DNA is TGTGCCAGCAGCTCACGACAGGGCCTCGAGCAGTACTTC. As protein: CASSSRQGLEQYF.

This sequence joins TRBV4-1 and TRBJ2-5; tentative D call: TRBD1 (6 bases). This CDR3 is built from 15 residues. Germline V gives CDR1 MGHRA, CDR2 YSYEKL. Trimming cost V 0 bases and J 6 bases, with 14 bases left between them. The CDR3 DNA reads as TGCGCCAGCAGCCAAGACAGGGGCCTTGGGAAGACCCAGTACTTC. Translated, it gives CASSQDRGLGKTQYF.

V is TRBV2 and J is TRBJ2-7, with a possible D match to TRBD1 (5 bases). Germline V lookup: CDR1 SNHLY, CDR2 FYNNEI. Trimming stripped 8 bases from V and 5 bases from J, with 22 bases between. This CDR3 has 15 amino acids. CDR3 bases: TGTGCCAGCGGAAGGCCAGGGCAGGCCTTCCACGAGCAGTACTTC. The encoded protein is CASGRPGQAFHEQYF.

This clonotype was seen ten or more times. V gene TRBV19 combines with J gene TRBJ2-5; D is possibly TRBD2 (6 bases). With 3 bases removed from V and 5 bases from J, the gap between germline ends came to 7 bases. Looked up from germline, CDR1 is LNHDA and CDR2 is SQIVND (reference sequence). There are 12 residues in the CDR3. The DNA for the CDR3 is TGTGCCAGTAGTATTCGGGGGGAGACCCAGTACTTC. This encodes CASSIRGETQYF.